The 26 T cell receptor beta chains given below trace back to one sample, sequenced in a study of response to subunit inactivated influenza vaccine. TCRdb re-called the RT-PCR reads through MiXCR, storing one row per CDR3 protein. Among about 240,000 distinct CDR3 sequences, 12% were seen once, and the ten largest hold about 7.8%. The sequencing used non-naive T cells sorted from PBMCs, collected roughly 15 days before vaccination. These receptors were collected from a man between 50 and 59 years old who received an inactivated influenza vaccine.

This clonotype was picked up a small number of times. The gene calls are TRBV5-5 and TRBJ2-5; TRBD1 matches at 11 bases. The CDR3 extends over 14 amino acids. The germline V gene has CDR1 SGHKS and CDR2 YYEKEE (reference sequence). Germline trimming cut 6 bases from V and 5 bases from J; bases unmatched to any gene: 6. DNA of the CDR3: TGTGCCAGCAACCAGGGACAGGGGGGTGAGACCCAGTACTTC. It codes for CASNQGQGGETQYF.

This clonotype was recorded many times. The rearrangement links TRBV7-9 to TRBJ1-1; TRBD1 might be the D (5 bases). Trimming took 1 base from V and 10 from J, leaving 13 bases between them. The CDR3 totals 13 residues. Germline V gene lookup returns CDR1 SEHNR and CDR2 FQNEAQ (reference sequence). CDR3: CASSLGNRLGAFF. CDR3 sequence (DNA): TGTGCCAGCAGCTTAGGAAACAGGTTGGGAGCTTTCTTT.

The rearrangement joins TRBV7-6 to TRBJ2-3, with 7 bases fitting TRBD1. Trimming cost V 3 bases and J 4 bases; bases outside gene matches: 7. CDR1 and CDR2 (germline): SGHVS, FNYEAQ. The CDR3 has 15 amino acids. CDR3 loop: CASSFQGDGSDTQYF. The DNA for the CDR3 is TGTGCCAGCAGCTTTCAGGGGGACGGGTCAGATACGCAGTATTTT.

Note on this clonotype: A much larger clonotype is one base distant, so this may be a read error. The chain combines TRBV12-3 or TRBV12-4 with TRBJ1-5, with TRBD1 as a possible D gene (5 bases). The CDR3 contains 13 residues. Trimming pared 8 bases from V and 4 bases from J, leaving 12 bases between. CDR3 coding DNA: TGTGCCAGCGGTGGGGGAGGGAATCAGCCCCAGCATTTT. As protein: CASGGGGNQPQHF.

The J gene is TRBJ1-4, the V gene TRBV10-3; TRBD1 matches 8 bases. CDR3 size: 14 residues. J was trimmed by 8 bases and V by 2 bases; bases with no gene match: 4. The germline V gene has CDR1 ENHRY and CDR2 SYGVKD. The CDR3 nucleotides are TGTGCCATCAGTGAGGGACAGGGAAGCGAAAAACTGTTTTTT. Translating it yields CAISEGQGSEKLFF.

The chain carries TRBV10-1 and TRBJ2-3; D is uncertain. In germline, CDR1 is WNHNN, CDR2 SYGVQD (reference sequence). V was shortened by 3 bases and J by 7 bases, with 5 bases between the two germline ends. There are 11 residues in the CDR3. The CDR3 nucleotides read TGCGCCAGCAGTGATGGCTATACGCAGTATTTT. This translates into CASSDGYTQYF.

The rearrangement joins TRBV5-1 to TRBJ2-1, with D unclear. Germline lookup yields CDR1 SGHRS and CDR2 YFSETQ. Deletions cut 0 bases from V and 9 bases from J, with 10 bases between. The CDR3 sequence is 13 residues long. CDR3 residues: CASSLGTVPEQFF. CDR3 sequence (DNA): TGCGCCAGCAGCTTGGGGACGGTGCCTGAGCAGTTCTTC.

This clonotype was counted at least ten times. The chain's CDR3 is CSGRTQFNEQFF. CDR3 sequence (DNA): TGCAGCGGCCGGACCCAATTCAATGAGCAGTTCTTC. The chain couples TRBV29-1 to TRBJ2-1; D unclear. This CDR3 has 12 amino acids. Trimming took off 7 bases at V and 6 bases at J, with 13 bases between the two ends. Germline CDR1 SQVTM, CDR2 ANQGSEA.

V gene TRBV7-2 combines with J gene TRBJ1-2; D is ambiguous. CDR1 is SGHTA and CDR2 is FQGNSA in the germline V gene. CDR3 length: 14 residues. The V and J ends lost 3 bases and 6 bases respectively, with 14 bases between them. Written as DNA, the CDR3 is TGTGCCAGCAGCTTGGATTGGGGATCGGATGGCTACACCTTC. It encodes CASSLDWGSDGYTF. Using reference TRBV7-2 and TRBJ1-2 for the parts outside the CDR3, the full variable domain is GAGVSQSPSNKVTEKGKDVELRCDPISGHTALYWYRQSLGQGLEFLIYFQGNSAPDKSGLPSDRFSAERTGGSVSTLTIQRTQQEDSAVYLCASSLDWGSDGYTFGSGTRLTVV.

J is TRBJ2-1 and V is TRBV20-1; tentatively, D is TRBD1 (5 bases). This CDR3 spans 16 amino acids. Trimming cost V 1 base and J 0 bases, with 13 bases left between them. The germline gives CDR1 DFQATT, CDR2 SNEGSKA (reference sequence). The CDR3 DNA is TGCAGTGCTAGAGCCCAGGGATTCCCCTCCTACAATGAGCAGTTCTTC. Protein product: CSARAQGFPSYNEQFF.

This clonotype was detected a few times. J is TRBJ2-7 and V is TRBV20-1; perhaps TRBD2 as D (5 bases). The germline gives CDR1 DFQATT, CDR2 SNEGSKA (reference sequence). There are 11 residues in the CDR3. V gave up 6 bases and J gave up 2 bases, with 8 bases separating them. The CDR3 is CSAVSAYEQYF. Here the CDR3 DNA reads TGCAGTGCGGTTAGCGCCTACGAGCAGTACTTC.

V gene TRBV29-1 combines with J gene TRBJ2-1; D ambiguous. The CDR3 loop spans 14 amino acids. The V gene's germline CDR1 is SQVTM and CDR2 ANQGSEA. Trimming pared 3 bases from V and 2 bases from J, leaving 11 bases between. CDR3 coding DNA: TGCAGCGTTGATGGGGTCTCGACCTACAATGAGCAGTTCTTC. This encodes CSVDGVSTYNEQFF.

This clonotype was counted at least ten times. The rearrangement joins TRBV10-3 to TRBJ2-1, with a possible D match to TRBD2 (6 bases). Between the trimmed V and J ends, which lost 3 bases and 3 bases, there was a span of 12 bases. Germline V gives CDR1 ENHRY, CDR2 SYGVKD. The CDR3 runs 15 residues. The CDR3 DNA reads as TGTGCCATCAGTGAAGAGCGGGCCCACTACAATGAGCAGTTCTTC. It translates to CAISEERAHYNEQFF.

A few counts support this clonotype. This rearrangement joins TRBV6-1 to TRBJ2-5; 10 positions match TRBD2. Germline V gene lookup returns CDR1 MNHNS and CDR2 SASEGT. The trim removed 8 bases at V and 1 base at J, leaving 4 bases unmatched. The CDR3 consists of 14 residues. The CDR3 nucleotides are TGTGCCAGCGGGGGACTAGCGTCCCAAGAGACCCAGTACTTC. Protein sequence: CASGGLASQETQYF.

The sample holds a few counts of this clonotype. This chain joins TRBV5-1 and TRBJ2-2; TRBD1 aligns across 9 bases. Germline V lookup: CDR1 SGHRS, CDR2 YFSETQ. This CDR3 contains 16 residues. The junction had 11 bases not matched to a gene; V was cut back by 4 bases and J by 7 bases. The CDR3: CASSIGGQGTHGELFF. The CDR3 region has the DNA TGCGCCAGCAGCATAGGTGGACAGGGGACCCACGGGGAGCTGTTTTTT.

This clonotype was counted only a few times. The CDR3 protein is CASSTPKGLAGKETQYF. CDR3 DNA sequence: TGCGCCAGCAGCACCCCAAAGGGACTAGCGGGGAAGGAGACCCAGTACTTC. This chain connects TRBV5-1 to TRBJ2-5; 13 bases are shared with TRBD2. Germline CDR1 SGHRS, CDR2 YFSETQ. This CDR3 is built from 17 residues. Unmatched junction bases numbered 11, after V lost 4 bases and J lost 5 bases.

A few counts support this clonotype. CDR3 protein: CASSLATGLVAGPYEQYF. CDR3 DNA: TGCGCCAGCAGCTTGGCCACTGGTTTGGTAGCGGGCCCCTACGAGCAGTACTTC. V is TRBV5-1 and J is TRBJ2-7; TRBD2 matches 7 bases. Germline CDR1 reads SGHRS; CDR2 reads YFSETQ. V lost 0 bases to trimming and J lost 2 bases; unmatched junction nucleotides: 14. This CDR3 spans 18 amino acids.

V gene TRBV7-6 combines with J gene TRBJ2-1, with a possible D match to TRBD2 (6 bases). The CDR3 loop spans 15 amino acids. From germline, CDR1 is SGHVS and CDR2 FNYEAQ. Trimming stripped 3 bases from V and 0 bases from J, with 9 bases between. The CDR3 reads CASSFSGLSYNEQFF. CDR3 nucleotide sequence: TGTGCCAGCAGCTTTAGCGGCCTCTCCTACAATGAGCAGTTCTTC.

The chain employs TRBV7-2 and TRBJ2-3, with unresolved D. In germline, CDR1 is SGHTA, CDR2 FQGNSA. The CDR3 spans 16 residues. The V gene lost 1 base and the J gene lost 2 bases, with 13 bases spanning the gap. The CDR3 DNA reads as TGTGCCAGCAGCTTAGTTGGCGACTGGAACACAGATACGCAGTATTTT. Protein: CASSLVGDWNTDTQYF.

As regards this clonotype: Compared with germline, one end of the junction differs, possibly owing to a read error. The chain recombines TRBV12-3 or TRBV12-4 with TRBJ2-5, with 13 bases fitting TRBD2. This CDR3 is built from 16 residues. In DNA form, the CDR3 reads TGTGTCAGCAGTCCGACTAGCGGGGGGCGGGTGGTGACCCAGTACTTC. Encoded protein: CVSSPTSGGRVVTQYF.

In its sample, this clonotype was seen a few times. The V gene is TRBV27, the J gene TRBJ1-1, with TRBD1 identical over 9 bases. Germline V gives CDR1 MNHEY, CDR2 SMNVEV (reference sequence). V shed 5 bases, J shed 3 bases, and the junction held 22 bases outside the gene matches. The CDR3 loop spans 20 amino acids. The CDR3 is CASSKNFGGQGYRGYTEAFF. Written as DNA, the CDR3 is TGTGCCAGCAGTAAAAACTTTGGGGGACAGGGTTATCGAGGTTACACTGAAGCTTTCTTT.

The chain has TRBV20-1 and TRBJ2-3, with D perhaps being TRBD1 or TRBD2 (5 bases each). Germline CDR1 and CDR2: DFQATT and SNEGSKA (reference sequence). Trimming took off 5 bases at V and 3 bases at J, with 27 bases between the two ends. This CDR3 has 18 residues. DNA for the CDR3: TGCAGTGCTGGGGGTGTCCCCACGAGGCTCAGGTTAACAGATACGCAGTATTTT. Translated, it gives CSAGGVPTRLRLTDTQYF.

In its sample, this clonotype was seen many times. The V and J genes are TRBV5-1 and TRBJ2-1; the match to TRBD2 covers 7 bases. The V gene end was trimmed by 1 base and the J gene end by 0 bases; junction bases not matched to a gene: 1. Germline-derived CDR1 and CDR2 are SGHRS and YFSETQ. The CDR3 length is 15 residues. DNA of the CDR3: TGCGCCAGCAGCTTGACTAGCGACTCCTACAATGAGCAGTTCTTC. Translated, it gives CASSLTSDSYNEQFF.

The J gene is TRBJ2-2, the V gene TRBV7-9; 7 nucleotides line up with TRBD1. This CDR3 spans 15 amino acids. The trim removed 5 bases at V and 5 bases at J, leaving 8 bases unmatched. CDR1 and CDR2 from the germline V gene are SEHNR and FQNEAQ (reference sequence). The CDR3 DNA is TGTGCCAGCAGCGGCTGGGCAGGGGGAACCGGGGAGCTGTTTTTT. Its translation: CASSGWAGGTGELFF.

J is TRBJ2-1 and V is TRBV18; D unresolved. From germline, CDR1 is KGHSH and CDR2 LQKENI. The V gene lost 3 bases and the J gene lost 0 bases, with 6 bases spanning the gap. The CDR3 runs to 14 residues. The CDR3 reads CASSPMSSYNEQFF. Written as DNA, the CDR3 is TGTGCCAGCTCACCCATGAGCTCCTACAATGAGCAGTTCTTC.

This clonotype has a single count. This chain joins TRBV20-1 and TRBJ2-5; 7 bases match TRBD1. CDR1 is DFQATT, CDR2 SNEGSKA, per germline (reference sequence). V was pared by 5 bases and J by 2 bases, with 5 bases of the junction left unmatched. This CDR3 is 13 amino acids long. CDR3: CSAPDRVQETQYF. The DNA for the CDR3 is TGCAGTGCTCCTGACAGGGTTCAAGAGACCCAGTACTTC.